The clone carrying this T cell receptor (beta chain) came up a few times. The source of the sample is a study of CD8 T cells in ankylosing spondylitis. TCRdb recomputed calls from the 5' RACE reads with MiXCR, one row per CDR3 protein. The sample has 250,000 to 400,000 distinct CDR3 sequences; more than 9% are singletons. Trimming took 9 bases from V and 2 from J; bases not matched to a gene: 6. There are 14 residues in the CDR3. Germline assignment: CDR1 LNHDA and CDR2 SQIVND (reference sequence). Material for sequencing was blood, either unsorted or a sorted T cell fraction (not recorded which). The TCR sequence derives from a female donor with ankylosing spondylitis or in good health (not recorded which). The chain combines TRBV19 with TRBJ2-1; 8 bases align to TRBD1. The CDR3 sequence: CASDQGAAYNEQFF. In DNA form, the CDR3 reads TGTGCCAGCGATCAGGGGGCGGCCTACAATGAGCAGTTCTTC.